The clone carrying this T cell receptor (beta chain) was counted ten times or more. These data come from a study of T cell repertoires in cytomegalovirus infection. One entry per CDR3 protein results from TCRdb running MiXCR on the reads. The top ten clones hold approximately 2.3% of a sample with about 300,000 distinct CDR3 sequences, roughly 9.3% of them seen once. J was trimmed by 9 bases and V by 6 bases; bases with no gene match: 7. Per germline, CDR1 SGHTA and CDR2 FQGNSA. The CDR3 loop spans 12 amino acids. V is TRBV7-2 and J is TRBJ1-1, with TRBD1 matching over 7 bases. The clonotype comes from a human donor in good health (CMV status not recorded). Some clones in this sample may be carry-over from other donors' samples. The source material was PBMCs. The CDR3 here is CASSPTGAKAFF. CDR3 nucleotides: TGTGCCAGCAGTCCAACAGGGGCCAAAGCTTTCTTT. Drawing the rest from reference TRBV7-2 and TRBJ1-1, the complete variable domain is GAGVSQSPSNKVTEKGKDVELRCDPISGHTALYWYRQSLGQGLEFLIYFQGNSAPDKSGLPSDRFSAERTGGSVSTLTIQRTQQEDSAVYLCASSPTGAKAFFGQGTRLTVV.